This T cell receptor beta chain was documented in a study of T-cell memory formation after mild COVID-19. Study-level results: A second wave expanding day 15 to 37 was CD4+-biased; contracting clones were balanced. Confirmation was lacking for SARS-CoV-2 specificity of second-wave clones that peaked on day 37.

Between the trimmed V and J ends, which lost 7 bases and 7 bases, there was a span of 17 bases. CDR3 length: 14 residues. Germline loops: CDR1 MNHEY, CDR2 SMNVEV (reference sequence). Via MiXCR, TCRdb re-called the 5' RACE reads, giving one row per CDR3 protein. The sample holds approximately 290,000 distinct CDR3 sequences, just under 20% seen once. About this clonotype: No antigen is known for it.

The sample taken for sequencing was PBMCs or a T cell subset sorted from them (not recorded which). This sequence joins TRBV27 and TRBJ2-4, with D possibly matching TRBD2 (5 bases). The source is a man aged 18-30 years who had mild COVID-19 (a few samples of this study predate the infection). Cell type and time point are not known. CDR3 sequence: CASIRRPEGNIQYF. In nucleotides, the CDR3 is TGTGCCAGCATCCGGCGTCCTGAGGGCAACATTCAGTACTTC.